This T cell receptor (beta chain) was captured by sequencing in a study of regulatory T cells in long-lasting Graves disease. This clonotype turned up a few times. Its antigen is undetermined. Trimming took 5 bases from V and 6 from J, leaving 19 bases between them. Germline V lookup: CDR1 LNHDA, CDR2 SQIVND (reference sequence). This CDR3 has 15 amino acids. Study-wide results and limits: A reduction in accuracy may have resulted from the small sample size.

Assembly of TCR beta libraries relied on iRepertoire HTBI primers together with Arm-PCR of CDR3 regions. MiXCR, run by TCRdb on the multiplex PCR reads, gives a single entry per CDR3 protein. The repertoire includes about 470,000 distinct CDR3 sequences, around 15% of them detected once, and less than 15% sits in the top ten. Time point denoted: newly diagnosed GD, antithyroid drugs for less than 3 months. From PBMCs, RNA was extracted and then used to make the TCR library. The same sample was also used in a study of T cells in Graves' hyperthyroidism and ophthalmopathy. From that study: Aged 18 to 65, the patients had hyperthyroidism that was newly diagnosed and had lasted under 2 months. Those patients with uncontrolled infection, other autoimmune disease, pregnancy or lactation were excluded.

V gene TRBV19 combines with J gene TRBJ1-1; a weak D match, TRBD1 (6 bases). The material was peripheral blood mononuclear cells (PBMCs), obtained at new diagnosis, from a patient treated with antithyroid drugs. The TCR was taken from a middle-aged man with Graves disease. The CDR3 spells CASSDRAEGEAEAFF. The CDR3 DNA sequence: TGTGCCAGTAGTGATCGCGCCGAGGGGGAGGCTGAAGCTTTCTTT.